This T cell receptor beta chain stems from a study of T cell repertoires in cytomegalovirus infection. The wider study: It was the public TCR beta signatures that indicated both CMV infection and matching HLA type. Overall study results and limits: Summed public TCR beta family frequency identified CMV carriers bearing the relevant HLA. Dominating the ex vivo response were TCR beta clonotypes that were CMV-specific and HLA-C-restricted.

V lost 5 bases and J lost 5, with 19 bases in between. The germline V gene has CDR1 SEHNR and CDR2 FQNEAQ (reference sequence). CDR3 length: 15 amino acids. This clonotype was seen at least ten times. Antigen unknown. Each CDR3 protein gets one entry after TCRdb re-called the reads with MiXCR. The sample includes approximately 550,000 distinct CDR3 sequences, 16% seen only once; the top ten take 20% to 30%. The chain recombines TRBV7-9 with TRBJ2-7, with D maybe TRBD2 (6 bases). The receptor was isolated from a human donor in good health (CMV status not recorded). Some clones in this sample may be carry-over from other donors' samples. The sequenced sample was CD8+ T cells from PBMCs. For the CDR3, the DNA is TGTGCCAGCAGCCACCCCGGGGGAAGTATCGACGAGCAGTACTTC. Translated, it gives CASSHPGGSIDEQYF.